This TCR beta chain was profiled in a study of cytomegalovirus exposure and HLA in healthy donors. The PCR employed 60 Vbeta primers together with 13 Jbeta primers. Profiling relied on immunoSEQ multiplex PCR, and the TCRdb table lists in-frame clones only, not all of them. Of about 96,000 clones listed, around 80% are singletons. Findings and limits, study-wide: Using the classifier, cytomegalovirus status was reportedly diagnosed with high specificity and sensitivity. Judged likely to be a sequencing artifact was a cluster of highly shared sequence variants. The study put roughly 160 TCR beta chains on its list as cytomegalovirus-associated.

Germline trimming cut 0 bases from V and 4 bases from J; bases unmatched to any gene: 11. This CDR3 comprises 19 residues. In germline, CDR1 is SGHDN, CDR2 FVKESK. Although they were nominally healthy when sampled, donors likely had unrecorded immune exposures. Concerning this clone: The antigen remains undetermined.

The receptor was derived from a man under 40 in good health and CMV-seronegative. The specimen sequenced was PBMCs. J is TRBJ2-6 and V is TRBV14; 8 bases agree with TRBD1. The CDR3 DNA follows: TGTGCCAGCAGCCAAGACAGGGGGCGCCCAGAAACCGGGGCCAACGTCCTGACTTTC. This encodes CASSQDRGRPETGANVLTF.